These 24 T cell receptor beta chains originate from one sample sequenced in a study of blood T cell repertoires in COVID-19. The method was immunoSEQ multiplex PCR; TCRdb's version includes in-frame clones alone and lacks a portion of them. The sample shows about 230,000 clones, less than 85% of them seen only once. The sequencing input was peripheral blood. These receptor sequences come from a woman in her 70s with active or convalescent COVID-19.

The chain joins TRBV5-5 to TRBJ2-7; 11 nucleotides line up with TRBD1. V lost 4 bases to trimming and J lost 1 base; unmatched junction nucleotides: 7. Germline V gives CDR1 SGHKS, CDR2 YYEKEE (reference sequence). The CDR3 sequence is 16 residues long. The CDR3 spells CASSPRGTGGSYEQYF. The CDR3 bases are TGTGCCAGCAGCCCACGGGGGACAGGGGGTTCCTACGAGCAGTACTTC.

The chain uses TRBV30 and TRBJ2-7, with D maybe TRBD2 (5 bases). V was pared by 1 base and J by 4 bases, with 8 bases between. Germline V gene sequence: CDR1 GTSNPN, CDR2 SVGIG (reference sequence). There are 12 residues in the CDR3. CDR3 residues: CAWSASGYEQYF. The CDR3 DNA sequence: TGTGCCTGGAGTGCTTCGGGATACGAGCAGTACTTC.

The J gene is TRBJ2-7, the V gene TRBV19, with unresolved D. Germline V gene data show CDR1 as LNHDA and CDR2 as SQIVND (reference sequence). CDR3 length: 14 residues. V was cut by 1 base and J by 3 bases, with 10 bases left in between. The CDR3 nucleotides are TGTGCCAGTAGTATAGCAGGAAATGGCTACGAGCAGTACTTC. This gives the protein CASSIAGNGYEQYF. Full variable domain (outside the CDR3, taken from reference TRBV19 and TRBJ2-7): DGGITQSPKYLFRKEGQNVTLSCEQNLNHDAMYWYRQDPGQGLRLIYYSQIVNDFQKGDIAEGYSVSREKKESFPLTVTSAQKNPTAFYLCASSIAGNGYEQYFGPGTRLTVT.

In the case of this clone: This specimen includes other DNA sequences encoding the same CDR3. The rearrangement links TRBV5-1 to TRBJ1-3; the match to TRBD1 covers 7 bases. Germline V lookup: CDR1 SGHRS, CDR2 YFSETQ. CDR3 length equals 14 residues. V was pared by 2 bases and J by 2 bases, with 1 base of the junction left unmatched. CDR3 in DNA: TGCGCCAGCAGCTTACAGGGGACTGGAAACACCATATATTTT. Translation gives CASSLQGTGNTIYF.

Only one count was recorded for this clone. The V call is TRBV11-2, the J call TRBJ2-5, with D possibly TRBD1 on 6 matching bases. Germline assignment: CDR1 SGHAT and CDR2 FQNNGV. This CDR3 contains 17 residues. Trimming took off 1 base at V and 7 bases at J, with 22 bases between the two ends. The CDR3 spells CASSLVATRTALGTQYF. The CDR3 nucleotides are TGTGCCAGCAGCTTAGTCGCTACTCGGACAGCCCTGGGGACCCAGTACTTC. Based on the CDR3 plus reference TRBV11-2 and TRBJ2-5, the full variable domain is EAGVAQSPRYKIIEKRQSVAFWCNPISGHATLYWYQQILGQGPKLLIQFQNNGVVDDSQLPKDRFSAERLKGVDSTLKIQPAKLEDSAVYLCASSLVATRTALGTQYFGPGTRLLVL.

The rearrangement uses TRBV2 and TRBJ2-3, with D maybe TRBD1 (5 bases). Trimming took 4 bases from V and 0 from J, leaving 8 bases between them. This CDR3 is 14 amino acids long. The germline CDR1 and CDR2 sequences are SNHLY and FYNNEI. CDR3 nucleotides: TGTGCCAGCAGTGGACAGCGTAGCACAGATACGCAGTATTTT. Protein sequence: CASSGQRSTDTQYF.

The V gene is TRBV10-1, the J gene TRBJ2-3; 12 bases agree with TRBD2. The germline V gene encodes CDR1 WNHNN and CDR2 SYGVQD (reference sequence). CDR3 length: 18 amino acids. With V trimmed by 4 bases and J by 0 bases, 8 bases remained unmatched. The CDR3 DNA follows: TGCGCCAGCAGTGCAAGTACCGGGACTAGCGGGAGCACAGATACGCAGTATTTT. Translation gives CASSASTGTSGSTDTQYF.

The chain combines TRBV9 with TRBJ2-2; TRBD2 matches at 12 bases. Germline V gene data show CDR1 as SGDLS and CDR2 as YYNGEE. This CDR3 has 19 amino acids. V trimming: 2 bases; J trimming: 6 bases; junction bases outside the gene matches: 14. The CDR3 is CASSVRLAGAPSGAGELFF. DNA of the CDR3: TGTGCCAGCAGCGTTCGACTAGCGGGGGCCCCCTCCGGGGCCGGGGAGCTGTTTTTT. Full variable domain (rest looked up from reference TRBV9 and TRBJ2-2): DSGVTQTPKHLITATGQRVTLRCSPRSGDLSVYWYQQSLDQGLQFLIQYYNGEERAKGNILERFSAQQFPDLHSELNLSSLELGDSALYFCASSVRLAGAPSGAGELFFGEGSRLTVL.

In the case of this clone: The junction does not match germline at one end; this may be a read error. CDR3 DNA: TGTGCCAGCAGGGGAGCGGGGGGAGGGCCCGTACCGTTCTTC. It translates to CASRGAGGGPVPFF. The chain uses TRBV2 and TRBJ2-4; TRBD2 matches 9 bases. Germline loops: CDR1 SNHLY, CDR2 FYNNEI. The CDR3 has 14 residues.

A note on this clone: Other DNA sequences of this sample code for an identical CDR3. CDR3 residues: CASSYSDRGYEQYF. The CDR3 region has the DNA TGTGCCAGCAGTTACTCGGACAGGGGGTACGAGCAGTACTTC. V and J are TRBV6-5 and TRBJ2-7; 10 bases agree with TRBD1. Germline V lookup: CDR1 MNHEY, CDR2 SVGAGI. The CDR3 runs 14 residues. Trimming cost V 0 bases and J 4 bases; bases outside gene matches: 0.

J is TRBJ1-2 and V is TRBV28, with 9 bases matching TRBD1. The CDR3 consists of 11 residues. Trimming cost V 11 bases and J 7 bases; bases outside gene matches: 5. Per the germline V gene, CDR1 is MDHEN and CDR2 is SYDVKM. CDR3 in DNA: TGTGCCGGCCGACAGGGGGGTGGCTACACCTTC. This translates into CAGRQGGGYTF.

Only a few counts were recorded for this clone. The genes are TRBV11-2 and TRBJ2-7; 10 nucleotides line up with TRBD1. The germline CDR1 and CDR2 sequences are SGHAT and FQNNGV. V shed 0 bases, J shed 2 bases, and the junction held 7 bases outside the gene matches. The CDR3 has 17 residues. The CDR3 spells CASSLDIGTGVPYEQYF. CDR3 bases: TGTGCCAGCAGCTTAGATATCGGGACAGGGGTACCCTACGAGCAGTACTTC.

V gene TRBV5-1 combines with J gene TRBJ2-1; D not certain. The CDR3 has 15 amino acids. Looked up from germline, CDR1 is SGHRS and CDR2 is YFSETQ. The ends were cut back, 0 bases at V and 4 bases at J, with 11 bases in the middle. DNA of the CDR3: TGCGCCAGCAGCTTGGCACCGAGAGATTACAATGAGCAGTTCTTC. Translated: CASSLAPRDYNEQFF.

This sequence joins TRBV2 and TRBJ2-1; D is ambiguous. The CDR3 contains 11 residues. In germline, CDR1 is SNHLY, CDR2 FYNNEI. Trimming cost V 6 bases and J 12 bases, with 12 bases left between them. The CDR3 DNA reads as TGTGCCAGCAGCCCAGAACGTGGGCAGTTCTTC. Protein: CASSPERGQFF.

The chain couples TRBV23-1 to TRBJ1-1, with D unresolved. TRBV23-1 is an open reading frame whose function is uncertain. The V end lost 2 bases, the J end lost 11 bases, and 6 bases lay between the germline ends. The CDR3 loop spans 10 amino acids. The CDR3 is CASSQTQAFF. For the CDR3, the DNA is TGCGCCAGCAGTCAAACCCAGGCTTTCTTT.

The chain uses TRBV5-1 and TRBJ2-5, with TRBD1 identical over 11 bases. The CDR3 is 16 residues long. J lost 5 bases, V lost 3 bases, and 9 bases had no gene match. Germline CDR1 and CDR2: SGHRS and YFSETQ. This chain's CDR3 is CASSYRTGGFGETQYF. Written as DNA, the CDR3 is TGCGCCAGCAGCTATAGGACAGGGGGCTTCGGGGAGACCCAGTACTTC.

The rearrangement joins TRBV5-4 to TRBJ1-1, with D possibly TRBD1 on 5 matching bases. Germline CDR1 and CDR2: SGHNT and YYREEE (reference sequence). The CDR3 contains 12 residues. The V end lost 0 bases, the J end lost 9 bases, and 9 bases lay between the germline ends. CDR3 sequence: CASSLVEGKAFF. CDR3 sequence (DNA): TGTGCCAGCAGCTTGGTGGAGGGGAAAGCTTTCTTT.

The chain recombines TRBV28 with TRBJ1-1; 10 bases agree with TRBD1. V was clipped by 6 bases and J by 6 bases; unmatched bases: 7. This CDR3 comprises 14 residues. Germline V gene data show CDR1 as MDHEN and CDR2 as SYDVKM. The CDR3: CASSQGQGIAEAFF. Written as DNA, the CDR3 is TGTGCCAGCAGCCAGGGACAGGGGATCGCTGAAGCTTTCTTT.

The CDR3, as DNA: TGCGCCAGCAGTGTAGACCTAACAGGCACTGAAGCTTTCTTT. Its protein is CASSVDLTGTEAFF. This rearrangement joins TRBV10-2 to TRBJ1-1, with D tentatively TRBD1 (5 bases). V gave up 4 bases and J gave up 4 bases, with 13 bases separating them. CDR1 is WSHSY and CDR2 is SAAADI in the germline V gene. This CDR3 has 14 amino acids.

The chain uses TRBV19 and TRBJ2-6; 8 positions agree with TRBD1. The CDR3 is 18 amino acids. Germline V gene sequence: CDR1 LNHDA, CDR2 SQIVND (reference sequence). Trimming removed 3 bases from V and 2 bases from J; junction bases left unmatched: 9. The CDR3 DNA reads TGTGCCAGTAGTATCCCCCGGGACAGGATCCCTGGGGCCAACGTCCTGACTTTC. Translation: CASSIPRDRIPGANVLTF.

This clone has only one observation. J is TRBJ1-1 and V is TRBV28; TRBD1 aligns across 7 bases. Germline V CDR1 and CDR2: MDHEN, SYDVKM. The trim removed 2 bases at V and 11 bases at J, leaving 26 bases unmatched. The CDR3 sequence is 19 residues long. CDR3 residues: CASSLGGVWGDREPPVAFF. For the CDR3, the DNA is TGTGCCAGCAGTTTAGGCGGGGTCTGGGGTGACAGGGAGCCGCCAGTGGCTTTCTTT. Full variable domain (remainder filled in from reference TRBV28 and TRBJ1-1): DVKVTQSSRYLVKRTGEKVFLECVQDMDHENMFWYRQDPGLGLRLIYFSYDVKMKEKGDIPEGYSVSREKKERFSLILESASTNQTSMYLCASSLGGVWGDREPPVAFFGQGTRLTVV.

This clone was detected only once. The gene calls are TRBV5-1 and TRBJ2-7; TRBD2 agrees at 9 bases. Trimming removed 0 bases from V and 7 bases from J; junction bases left unmatched: 8. Germline CDR1 is SGHRS and CDR2 is YFSETQ. This CDR3 contains 15 residues. The CDR3 here is CASSLGASGTVEQYF. CDR3 nucleotide sequence: TGCGCCAGCAGCTTGGGGGCTAGCGGGACGGTTGAGCAGTACTTC.

This clone was seen only once. This chain connects TRBV18 to TRBJ1-2, with 11 bases identical to TRBD1. CDR1 and CDR2 (germline): KGHSH, LQKENI. The junction had 8 bases not matched to a gene; V was cut back by 1 base and J by 7 bases. CDR3 length equals 16 residues. The CDR3 nucleotides are TGTGCCAGCTCACCACAGGACAGGGGGCAAGGTTTTGGCTACACCTTC. Residues: CASSPQDRGQGFGYTF.

The chain couples TRBV7-6 to TRBJ1-5; D is uncertain. The CDR3 runs to 13 residues. From germline, CDR1 is SGHVS and CDR2 FNYEAQ. V was clipped by 4 bases and J by 7 bases, with 11 bases between them. The CDR3, as DNA: TGTGCCAGCAGCTCCCAGCAGGCACAGCCCCAGCATTTT. It encodes CASSSQQAQPQHF.